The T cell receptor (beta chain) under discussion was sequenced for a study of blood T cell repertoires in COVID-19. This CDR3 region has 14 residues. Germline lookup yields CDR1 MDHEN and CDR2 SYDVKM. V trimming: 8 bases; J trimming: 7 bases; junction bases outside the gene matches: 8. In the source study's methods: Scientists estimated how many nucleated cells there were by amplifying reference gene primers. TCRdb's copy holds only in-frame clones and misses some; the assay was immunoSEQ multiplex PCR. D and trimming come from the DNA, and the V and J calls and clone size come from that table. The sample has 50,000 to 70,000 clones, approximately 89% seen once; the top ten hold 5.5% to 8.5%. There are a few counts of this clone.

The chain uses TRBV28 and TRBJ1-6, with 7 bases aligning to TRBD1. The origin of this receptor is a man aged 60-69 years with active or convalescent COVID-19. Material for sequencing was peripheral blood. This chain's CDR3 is CASVEGGLNSPLHF. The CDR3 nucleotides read TGTGCCAGCGTGGAAGGGGGCTTGAATTCACCCCTCCACTTT.